The table lists the clone carrying this T cell receptor (beta chain) with many counts. Germline V gives CDR1 SGHTA, CDR2 FQGNSA. V was shortened by 0 bases and J by 1 base, with 8 bases between the two germline ends. This CDR3 spans 15 amino acids. TCRdb re-called clones from the PCR reads using MiXCR. The sample lists 20,000 to 25,000 clones, roughly 20% occurring once. This record comes from a study of metastatic and nonmetastatic thyroid tumors. No treatment had been given to any patient before thyroid surgery. Sequenced: blood. The sequence was collected from a female donor with papillary thyroid cancer or a benign thyroid nodule (not recorded which). Some clones in this sample may be carry-over from other donors' samples. This chain links TRBV7-2 with TRBJ2-3; TRBD2 is a possible D gene (5 bases). As DNA, the CDR3 is TGTGCCAGCAGCTTAGCGCGCGGGCGCACAGATACGCAGTATTTT. It specifies CASSLARGRTDTQYF. Variable domain in full (rest from reference TRBV7-2 and TRBJ2-3): GAGVSQSPSNKVTEKGKDVELRCDPISGHTALYWYRQSLGQGLEFLIYFQGNSAPDKSGLPSDRFSAERTGGSVSTLTIQRTQQEDSAVYLCASSLARGRTDTQYFGPGTRLTVL.